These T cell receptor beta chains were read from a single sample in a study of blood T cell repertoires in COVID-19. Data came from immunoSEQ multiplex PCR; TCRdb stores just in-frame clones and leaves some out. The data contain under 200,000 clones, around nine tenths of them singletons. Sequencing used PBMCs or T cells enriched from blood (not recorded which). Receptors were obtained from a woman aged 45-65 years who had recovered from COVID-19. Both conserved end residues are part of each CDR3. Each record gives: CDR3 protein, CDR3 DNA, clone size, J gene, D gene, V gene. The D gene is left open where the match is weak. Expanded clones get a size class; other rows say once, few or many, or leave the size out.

CASRSQGANTEAFF TGTGCCAGCAGGTCACAGGGGGCTAACACTGAAGCTTTCTTT . TRBJ1-1 TRBD1 TRBV9
CASSHLNEPQHF TGTGCCAGCTCACACCTAAATGAGCCCCAGCATTTT . TRBJ1-5 . TRBV18
CASSTRLSGANVLTF TGTGCCAGCAGCACGAGACTCTCTGGGGCCAACGTCCTGACTTTC once TRBJ2-6 . TRBV3-1/TRBV3-2
CASSRTENSPLHF TGTGCCAGCTCAAGAACGGAGAATTCACCCCTCCACTTT . TRBJ1-6 . TRBV18
CASHGQQETQYF TGCGCCAGCCACGGACAGCAAGAGACCCAGTACTTC . TRBJ2-5 . TRBV4-3
CASREKAARQPQHF TGTGCCAGCAGGGAAAAGGCGGCGAGGCAGCCCCAGCATTTT . TRBJ1-5 . TRBV6-6
CAWDRIYGYTF TGTGCCTGGGACAGAATCTATGGCTACACCTTC . TRBJ1-2 . TRBV30
CASSFGGWRINQPQHF TGTGCCAGCAGCTTCGGGGGGTGGCGGATCAATCAGCCCCAGCATTTT . TRBJ1-5 . TRBV7-9
CASHRSSGNTIYF TGTGCCAGTCACCGGAGCTCTGGAAACACCATATATTTT . TRBJ1-3 . TRBV19
CASSMGTVTTGELFF TGCGCCAGCAGTATGGGGACAGTAACAACCGGGGAGCTGTTTTTT . TRBJ2-2 TRBD1 TRBV5-1
CASSLDEGASSPLHF TGTGCCAGCAGCTTAGATGAGGGGGCGAGTTCACCCCTCCACTTT . TRBJ1-6 TRBD1 TRBV7-2
CASSFYRGQDGELFF TGTGCCAGCAGCTTTTACAGGGGGCAGGACGGGGAGCTGTTTTTT . TRBJ2-2 TRBD1 TRBV7-2
CASSETGVPGNTIYF TGTGCCAGCAGCGAAACAGGGGTTCCTGGAAACACCATATATTTT . TRBJ1-3 TRBD1 TRBV9
CASSLRRAVSIPDTQYF TGTGCCAGCAGCTTGAGGAGGGCCGTTAGTATACCAGATACGCAGTATTTT . TRBJ2-3 . TRBV5-8
CAIRRGQGVDQPQHF TGTGCCATTCGAAGAGGACAGGGAGTTGATCAGCCCCAGCATTTT . TRBJ1-5 TRBD1 TRBV6-5
CASSQDWTGASRTQYF TGCGCCAGCAGCCAAGACTGGACAGGCGCCTCCAGGACCCAGTACTTC . TRBJ2-5 TRBD1 TRBV4-3
CASSLVYPYNEQFF TGTGCCAGCAGCTTAGTCTATCCCTACAATGAGCAGTTCTTC once TRBJ2-1 . TRBV11-2
CASSISGTEQYF TGTGCCAGTAGTATATCAGGAACCGAGCAGTACTTC . TRBJ2-7 . TRBV19
CASSTGQGRTGELFF TGTGCCAGCAGCACCGGACAGGGACGCACCGGGGAGCTGTTTTTT . TRBJ2-2 TRBD1 TRBV7-2
CASSQGPLAGRETQYF TGTGCCAGCAGCCAAGGACCACTAGCGGGACGAGAGACCCAGTACTTC . TRBJ2-5 TRBD2 TRBV3-1/TRBV3-2
CASSDLPFGGLTF TGTGCCAGCAGTGATCTCCCTTTCGGGGGGCTCACCTTC . TRBJ1-2 . TRBV25-1
CASSLDRAQPQHF TGTGCCAGCAGCTTGGACAGGGCTCAGCCCCAGCATTTT . TRBJ1-5 . TRBV5-4
CASSSMTEVNTEAFF TGTGCCAGTAGTAGCATGACAGAAGTGAACACTGAAGCTTTCTTT few TRBJ1-1 . TRBV19
CASTVGPGDGSPLHF TGTGCCAGCACCGTGGGACCGGGAGACGGCTCACCCCTCCACTTT . TRBJ1-6 . TRBV9
CASSYSGSASYEQYF TGTGCCAGCAGTTACTCGGGGAGTGCCTCCTACGAGCAGTACTTC . TRBJ2-7 . TRBV6-2/TRBV6-3
CASSVGQGADEAFF TGTGCCAGCAGCGTCGGACAGGGGGCGGATGAAGCTTTCTTT . TRBJ1-1 TRBD1 TRBV9
CASSLDGSAYNSPLHF TGTGCCAGCAGCTTGGACGGTAGCGCCTATAATTCACCCCTCCACTTT . TRBJ1-6 . TRBV5-4
CASSLGRARNSPLHF TGTGCCAGCAGTTTGGGCAGGGCGAGGAATTCACCCCTCCACTTT . TRBJ1-6 . TRBV28
CASSPRPPSGSPTDTQYF TGTGCCAGCAGCCCCAGGCCCCCCTCGGGGAGCCCCACAGATACGCAGTATTTT . TRBJ2-3 . TRBV7-6
CASSQDFDRGYEQYF TGCGCCAGCAGCCAAGACTTCGACAGGGGCTACGAGCAGTACTTC few TRBJ2-7 TRBD1 TRBV4-3
CASSPTGIGEQFF TGTGCCAGCTCGCCGACAGGGATTGGTGAGCAGTTCTTC . TRBJ2-1 TRBD1 TRBV18
CASSRRTDYEQYF TGTGCCAGCAGCAGGCGGACAGACTACGAGCAGTACTTC . TRBJ2-7 . TRBV3-1/TRBV3-2
CASSRSGSGEQYF TGTGCCAGCAGCCGTTCGGGATCGGGGGAGCAGTACTTC . TRBJ2-7 . TRBV9